The 16 T cell receptor beta chains reported below all come from one sample, sequenced in a study of cytomegalovirus exposure and HLA in healthy donors. PCR amplification relied on 60 Vbeta primers (plus 13 Jbeta primers). Clones were read by immunoSEQ multiplex PCR, and TCRdb kept only the in-frame ones, dropping some. The sample lists around 110,000 clones, about 68% occurring once. Sequenced: PBMCs. The origin of the receptors is a woman in her thirties or forties in good health and CMV-seropositive.

The chain is built from TRBV28 and TRBJ1-2; possible D gene TRBD1, 5 bases. Germline CDR1 is MDHEN and CDR2 is SYDVKM. V dropped 7 bases and J dropped 5 bases, with 23 bases sitting between them. This CDR3 is built from 16 residues. The DNA of the CDR3 is TGTGCCAGCAATCATGACCAAGGGGTCTTTTTTTATGGCTACACCTTC. Residues: CASNHDQGVFFYGYTF.

CDR3 in DNA: TGTGCCAGCAGCTTAACGGAGAGGCGTGAAGCTTTCTTT. Its translation is CASSLTERREAFF. V usage is TRBV7-9 and J usage is TRBJ1-1; D gene ambiguous. Germline values: CDR1 SEHNR, CDR2 FQNEAQ (reference sequence). The CDR3 has 13 residues. With 2 bases removed from V and 7 bases from J, the gap between germline ends came to 11 bases.

This sequence joins TRBV10-2 and TRBJ2-3; 8 bases align to TRBD1. CDR3 length equals 15 residues. Germline V lookup: CDR1 WSHSY, CDR2 SAAADI. Trimming cost V 0 bases and J 3 bases; bases outside gene matches: 2. CDR3 in amino acids: CASSESQGATDTQYF. The CDR3 DNA sequence: TGCGCCAGCAGTGAGTCGCAGGGGGCAACAGATACGCAGTATTTT.

The chain is built from TRBV7-9 and TRBJ2-1; 9 bases are shared with TRBD2. V trimming: 2 bases; J trimming: 4 bases; junction bases outside the gene matches: 6. Germline V gives CDR1 SEHNR, CDR2 FQNEAQ (reference sequence). The CDR3 extends over 16 amino acids. The CDR3 reads CASSLSGLASYNEQFF. CDR3 nucleotides: TGTGCCAGCAGCTTATCCGGACTAGCGTCGTACAATGAGCAGTTCTTC.

This clone was counted a few times. The rearrangement links TRBV28 to TRBJ1-5; D may be TRBD1 (6 bases). CDR1 is MDHEN, CDR2 SYDVKM, per germline. CDR3 length equals 12 residues. Trimming took 7 bases from V and 4 from J, leaving 8 bases between them. DNA of the CDR3: TGTGCCAGCATCCAGGGGAATCAGCCCCAGCATTTT. It codes for CASIQGNQPQHF.

The rearrangement joins TRBV9 to TRBJ2-3, with 12 bases lining up with TRBD2. The length of the CDR3 is 18 residues. The germline V gene has CDR1 SGDLS and CDR2 YYNGEE. V lost 3 bases, J lost 6 bases, and 14 bases stayed unmatched. The CDR3 sequence is CASSETPSGRGGEDTQYF. The CDR3 DNA reads as TGTGCCAGCAGCGAGACCCCTAGCGGGAGGGGGGGAGAGGATACGCAGTATTTT.

The chain is built from TRBV19 and TRBJ2-3; 9 bases align to TRBD2. The CDR3 length is 16 residues. In germline, CDR1 is LNHDA, CDR2 SQIVND (reference sequence). The V gene end was trimmed by 5 bases and the J gene end by 2 bases; junction bases not matched to a gene: 8. This CDR3 reads CASSPRTSENTDTQYF. The CDR3 nucleotides are TGTGCCAGTAGTCCGCGGACTAGCGAGAACACAGATACGCAGTATTTT.

The CDR3 here is CASSQRDGSNEQYF. The CDR3 nucleotides read TGTGCCAGCAGCCAGAGAGACGGGTCCAACGAGCAGTACTTC. The chain recombines TRBV11-3 with TRBJ2-7, with D unclear. Per the germline V gene, CDR1 is SGHNT and CDR2 is YENEEA. Trimming shortened V by 5 bases and J by 5 bases, and 16 bases separated the two germline ends. The length of the CDR3 is 14 residues.

The chain couples TRBV7-2 to TRBJ2-2; D is ambiguous. CDR3 length equals 14 residues. V dropped 2 bases and J dropped 5 bases, with 9 bases sitting between them. Germline CDR1 and CDR2: SGHTA and FQGNSA. CDR3 sequence (DNA): TGTGCCAGCAGCTTAATTCGAGCAACCGGGGAGCTGTTTTTT. It codes for CASSLIRATGELFF. The full variable domain, in which reference TRBV7-2 and TRBJ2-2 provide the parts outside the CDR3, is GAGVSQSPSNKVTEKGKDVELRCDPISGHTALYWYRQSLGQGLEFLIYFQGNSAPDKSGLPSDRFSAERTGGSVSTLTIQRTQQEDSAVYLCASSLIRATGELFFGEGSRLTVL.

The chain uses TRBV28 and TRBJ2-7, with TRBD2 matching 13 bases. Germline-derived CDR1 and CDR2 are MDHEN and SYDVKM. CDR3 length equals 15 residues. Trimming removed 2 bases from V and 5 bases from J; junction bases left unmatched: 3. The CDR3 bases are TGTGCCAGCAGTTTAGCCGGACTAGCGGGAGACGAGCAGTACTTC. The encoded protein is CASSLAGLAGDEQYF.

This rearrangement joins TRBV28 to TRBJ1-5; 8 bases match TRBD1. The CDR3 runs to 15 residues. With V trimmed by 4 bases and J by 7 bases, 9 bases remained unmatched. The V gene's germline CDR1 is MDHEN and CDR2 SYDVKM. In DNA, the CDR3 is TGTGCCAGCAGTTCCACAGGGGGAACAAGGCAGCCCCAGCATTTT. It encodes CASSSTGGTRQPQHF.

The rearrangement joins TRBV7-2 to TRBJ2-7; a weak D match, TRBD1 (5 bases). V was trimmed by 5 bases and J by 2 bases, leaving 7 bases between them. The CDR3 is 12 amino acids. Germline CDR1 and CDR2: SGHTA and FQGNSA. In DNA form, the CDR3 reads TGTGCCAGCAGCGACAGAACCTACGAGCAGTACTTC. It specifies CASSDRTYEQYF.

The chain combines TRBV4-1 with TRBJ2-1; 8 bases are a match to TRBD1. Trimming took 3 bases from V and 4 from J; bases not matched to a gene: 11. CDR1 is MGHRA, CDR2 YSYEKL, per germline. The CDR3 has 17 residues. For the CDR3, the DNA is TGCGCCAGCAGCCAGGGCCCGACAGGGGCGGAATACAATGAGCAGTTCTTC. Translated, it gives CASSQGPTGAEYNEQFF.

This chain connects TRBV28 to TRBJ2-3, with TRBD1 matching 10 bases. With V trimmed by 2 bases and J by 3 bases, 8 bases remained unmatched. Germline assignment: CDR1 MDHEN and CDR2 SYDVKM. CDR3 length equals 17 residues. CDR3 sequence (DNA): TGTGCCAGCAGTTTACGACAGGGGGCGAGGGGGACAGATACGCAGTATTTT. As protein: CASSLRQGARGTDTQYF.

The genes are TRBV6-1 and TRBJ1-5; 7 bases are shared with TRBD1. Germline-derived CDR1 and CDR2 are MNHNS and SASEGT. V lost 7 bases and J lost 7; bases outside the gene matches: 7. The length of the CDR3 is 13 residues. The CDR3 sequence: CASTPGQYQPQHF. For the CDR3, the DNA is TGTGCCAGCACCCCGGGACAGTACCAGCCCCAGCATTTT.

This clone was counted between two and nine times. V usage is TRBV6-1 and J usage is TRBJ1-4; D is perhaps TRBD1 (6 bases). V was clipped by 6 bases and J by 5 bases, with 10 bases between them. Germline values: CDR1 MNHNS, CDR2 SASEGT. The CDR3 runs to 13 residues. The CDR3 DNA reads TGTGCCAGCAGCACGGGGGGCAATGAAAAACTGTTTTTT. This translates into CASSTGGNEKLFF.